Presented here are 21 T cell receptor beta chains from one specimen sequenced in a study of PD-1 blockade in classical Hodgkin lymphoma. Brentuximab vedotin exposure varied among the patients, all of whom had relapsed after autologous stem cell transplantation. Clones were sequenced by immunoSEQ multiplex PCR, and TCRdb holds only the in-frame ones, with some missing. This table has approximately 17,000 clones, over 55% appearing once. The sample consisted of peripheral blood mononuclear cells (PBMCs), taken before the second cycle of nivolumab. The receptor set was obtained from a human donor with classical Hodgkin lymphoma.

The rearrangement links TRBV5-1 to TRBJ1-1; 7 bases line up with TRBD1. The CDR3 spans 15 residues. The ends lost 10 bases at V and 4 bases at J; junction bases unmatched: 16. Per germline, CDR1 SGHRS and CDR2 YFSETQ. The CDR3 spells CASKVDAGDSTEAFF. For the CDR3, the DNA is TGCGCCTCGAAAGTTGACGCGGGGGACAGCACTGAAGCTTTCTTT.

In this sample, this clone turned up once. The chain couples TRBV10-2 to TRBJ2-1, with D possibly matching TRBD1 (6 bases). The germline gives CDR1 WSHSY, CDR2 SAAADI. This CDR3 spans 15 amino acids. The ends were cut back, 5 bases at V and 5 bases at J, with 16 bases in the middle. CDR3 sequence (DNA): TGCGCCAGCAGTTCACCGAAGGACAGAGACAATGAGCAGTTCTTC. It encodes CASSSPKDRDNEQFF.

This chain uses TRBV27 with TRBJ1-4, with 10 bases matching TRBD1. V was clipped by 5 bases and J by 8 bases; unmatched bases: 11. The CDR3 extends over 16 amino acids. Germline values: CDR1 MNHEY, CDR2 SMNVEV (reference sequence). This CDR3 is CASSPGTGEHGEKLFF. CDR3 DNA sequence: TGTGCCAGCAGTCCAGGGACAGGGGAGCACGGAGAAAAACTGTTTTTT.

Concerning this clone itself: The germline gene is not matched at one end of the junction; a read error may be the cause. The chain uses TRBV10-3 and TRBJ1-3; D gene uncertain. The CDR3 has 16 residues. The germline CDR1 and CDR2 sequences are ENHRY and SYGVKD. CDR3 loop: CAISENWGRAESQGDF. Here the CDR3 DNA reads TGTGCCATCAGTGAGAATTGGGGTCGCGCGGAGTCCCAAGGAGATTTT.

The CDR3 here is CASSLTVYGYTF. In DNA form, the CDR3 reads TGTGCCAGCAGCTTGACCGTATATGGCTACACCTTC. The V and J genes are TRBV5-4 and TRBJ1-2; D unresolved. Germline CDR1 reads SGHNT; CDR2 reads YYREEE (reference sequence). Deletions cut 1 base from V and 5 bases from J, with 6 bases between. CDR3 size: 12 residues.

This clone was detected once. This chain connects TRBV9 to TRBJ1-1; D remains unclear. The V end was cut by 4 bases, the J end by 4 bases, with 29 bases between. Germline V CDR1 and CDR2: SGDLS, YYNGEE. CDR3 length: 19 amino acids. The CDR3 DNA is TGTGCCAGCAGCCCCCTTGCCGGCACATTGAGTTTGGAGGGCACTGAAGCTTTCTTT. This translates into CASSPLAGTLSLEGTEAFF.

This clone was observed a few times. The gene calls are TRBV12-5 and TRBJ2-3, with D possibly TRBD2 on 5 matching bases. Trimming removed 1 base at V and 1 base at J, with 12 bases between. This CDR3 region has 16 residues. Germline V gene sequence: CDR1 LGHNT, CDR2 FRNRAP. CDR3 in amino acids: CASGLEGVGGTDTQYF. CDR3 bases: TGTGCTAGTGGTTTGGAGGGAGTTGGGGGCACAGATACGCAGTATTTT.

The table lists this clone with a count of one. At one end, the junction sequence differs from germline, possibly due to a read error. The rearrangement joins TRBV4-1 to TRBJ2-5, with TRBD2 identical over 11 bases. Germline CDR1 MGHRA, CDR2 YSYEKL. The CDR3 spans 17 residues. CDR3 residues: CASSQTSGRGGEEAQYF. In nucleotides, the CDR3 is TGCGCCAGCAGCCAAACTAGCGGGAGAGGAGGTGAAGAGGCCCAGTACTTC.

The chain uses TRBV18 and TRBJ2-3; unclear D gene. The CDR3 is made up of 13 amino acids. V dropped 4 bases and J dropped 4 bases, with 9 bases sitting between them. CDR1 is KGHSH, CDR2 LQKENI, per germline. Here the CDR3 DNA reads TGTGCCAGCTCACTATCAATGGCAGATACGCAGTATTTT. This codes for CASSLSMADTQYF.

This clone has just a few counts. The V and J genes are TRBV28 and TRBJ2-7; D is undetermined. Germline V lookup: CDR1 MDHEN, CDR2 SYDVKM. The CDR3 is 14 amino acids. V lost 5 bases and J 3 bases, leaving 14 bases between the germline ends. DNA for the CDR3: TGTGCCAGCAGTGGGCCTCAGAATCTCTACGAGCAGTACTTC. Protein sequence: CASSGPQNLYEQYF. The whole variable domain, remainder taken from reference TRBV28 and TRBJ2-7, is DVKVTQSSRYLVKRTGEKVFLECVQDMDHENMFWYRQDPGLGLRLIYFSYDVKMKEKGDIPEGYSVSREKKERFSLILESASTNQTSMYLCASSGPQNLYEQYFGPGTRLTVT.

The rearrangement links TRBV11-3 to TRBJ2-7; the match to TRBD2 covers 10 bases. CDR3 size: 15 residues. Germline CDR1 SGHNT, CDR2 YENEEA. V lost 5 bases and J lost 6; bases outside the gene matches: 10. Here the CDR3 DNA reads TGTGCCAGCAGCGTATCTAGCGGGAGTGGGGCCGAGCAGTACTTC. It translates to CASSVSSGSGAEQYF.

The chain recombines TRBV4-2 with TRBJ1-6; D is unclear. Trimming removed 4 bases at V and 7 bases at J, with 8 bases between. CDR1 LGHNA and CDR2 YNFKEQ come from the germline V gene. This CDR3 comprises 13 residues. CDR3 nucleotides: TGTGCCAGCAGCCCTCGAACCAATTCACCCCTCCACTTT. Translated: CASSPRTNSPLHF.

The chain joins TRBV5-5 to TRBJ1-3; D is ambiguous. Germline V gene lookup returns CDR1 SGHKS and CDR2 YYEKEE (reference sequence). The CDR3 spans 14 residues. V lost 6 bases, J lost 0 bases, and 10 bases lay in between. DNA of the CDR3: TGTGCCAGCACCACAAGGAGCTCTGGAAACACCATATATTTT. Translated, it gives CASTTRSSGNTIYF.

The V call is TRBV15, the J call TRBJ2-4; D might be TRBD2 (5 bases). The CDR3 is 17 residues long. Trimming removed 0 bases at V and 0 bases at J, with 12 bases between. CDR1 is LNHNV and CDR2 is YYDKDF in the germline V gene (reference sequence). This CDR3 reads CATSRDLSGLAKNIQYF. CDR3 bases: TGTGCCACCAGCAGAGATCTGAGCGGACTAGCCAAAAACATTCAGTACTTC.

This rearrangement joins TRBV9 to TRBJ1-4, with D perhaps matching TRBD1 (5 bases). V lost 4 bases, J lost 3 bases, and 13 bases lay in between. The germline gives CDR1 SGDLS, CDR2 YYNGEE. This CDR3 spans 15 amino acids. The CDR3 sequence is CASSSREGPNEKLFF. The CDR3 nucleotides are TGTGCCAGCAGCAGTAGGGAGGGACCTAATGAAAAACTGTTTTTT.

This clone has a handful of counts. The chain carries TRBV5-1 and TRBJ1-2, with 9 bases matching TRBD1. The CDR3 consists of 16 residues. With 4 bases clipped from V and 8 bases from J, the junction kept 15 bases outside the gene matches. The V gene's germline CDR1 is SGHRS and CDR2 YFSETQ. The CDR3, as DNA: TGCGCCAGCAGCCTCATTACCGGGACAGGGTATCGGGGCTACACCTTC. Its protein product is CASSLITGTGYRGYTF.

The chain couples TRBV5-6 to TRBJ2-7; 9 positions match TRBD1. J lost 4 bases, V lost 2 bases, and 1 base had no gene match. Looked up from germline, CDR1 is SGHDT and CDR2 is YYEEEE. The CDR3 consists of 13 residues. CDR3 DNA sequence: TGTGCCAGCAGCTTCGGGACAGGGTACGAGCAGTACTTC. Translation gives CASSFGTGYEQYF.

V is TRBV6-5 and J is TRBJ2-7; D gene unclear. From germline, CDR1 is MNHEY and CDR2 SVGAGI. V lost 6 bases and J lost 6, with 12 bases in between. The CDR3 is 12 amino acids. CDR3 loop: CASSPSLSEQYF. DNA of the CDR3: TGTGCCAGCAGCCCGTCCCTTTCCGAGCAGTACTTC.

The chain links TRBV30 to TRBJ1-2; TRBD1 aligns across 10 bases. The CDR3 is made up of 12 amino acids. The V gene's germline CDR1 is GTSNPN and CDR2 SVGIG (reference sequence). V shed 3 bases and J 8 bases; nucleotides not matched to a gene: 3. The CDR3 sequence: CAWRGQGRGYTF. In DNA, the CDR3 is TGTGCCTGGAGGGGACAGGGGAGGGGCTACACCTTC.

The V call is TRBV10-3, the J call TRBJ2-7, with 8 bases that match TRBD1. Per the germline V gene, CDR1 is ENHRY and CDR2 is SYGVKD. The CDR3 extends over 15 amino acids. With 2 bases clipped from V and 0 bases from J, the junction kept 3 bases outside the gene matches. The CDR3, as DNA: TGTGCCATCAGTGAGAGGACAGGGACCTCCTACGAGCAGTACTTC. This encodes CAISERTGTSYEQYF.

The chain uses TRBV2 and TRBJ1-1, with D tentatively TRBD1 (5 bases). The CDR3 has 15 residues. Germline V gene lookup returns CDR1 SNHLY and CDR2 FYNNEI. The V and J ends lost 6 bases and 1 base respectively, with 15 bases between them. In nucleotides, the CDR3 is TGTGCCAGCAGCCGACGGGGGGGTGGGAACACTGAAGCTTTCTTT. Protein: CASSRRGGGNTEAFF.